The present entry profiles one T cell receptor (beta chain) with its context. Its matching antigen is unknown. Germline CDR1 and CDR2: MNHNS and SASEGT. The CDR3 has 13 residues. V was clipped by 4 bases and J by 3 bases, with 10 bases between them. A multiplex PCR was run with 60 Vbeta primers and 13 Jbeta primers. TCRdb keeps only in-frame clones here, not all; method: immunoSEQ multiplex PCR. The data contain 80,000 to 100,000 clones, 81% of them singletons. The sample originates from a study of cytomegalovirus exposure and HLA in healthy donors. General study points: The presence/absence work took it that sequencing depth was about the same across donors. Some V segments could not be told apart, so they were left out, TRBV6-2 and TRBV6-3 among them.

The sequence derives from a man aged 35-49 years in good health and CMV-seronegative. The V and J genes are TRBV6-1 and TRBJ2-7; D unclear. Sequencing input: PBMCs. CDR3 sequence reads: CASSGDTHYEQYF. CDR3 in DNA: TGTGCCAGCAGTGGAGACACGCACTACGAGCAGTACTTC.